The T cell receptor beta chain under discussion was sequenced for a study of T-cell reconstitution after alpha-beta-depleted transplantation in children. The V end was cut by 3 bases, the J end by 4 bases, with 14 bases between. Germline V gene lookup returns CDR1 SQVTM and CDR2 ANQGSEA. This CDR3 region has 14 residues. Overall study findings and caveats: Alpha-beta T cells about two months after transplant reportedly derived from several hundred expanded graft clones. Surviving recipient T cells and thymic progenitors underlay high day-60 TCRbeta diversity in some patients. At one year after transplant, newly produced T cells mostly accounted for T-cell counts and diversity.

The TCRbeta library was prepared with unique molecular identifiers. TCRdb passed the PCR reads through MiXCR, listing each CDR3 protein once. The sample consists of approximately 110,000 distinct CDR3 sequences, roughly 24% of them appearing once. On this clonotype itself: The antigen remains unidentified.

This sequence was found in a male patient aged 2 to 10 who had a stem cell transplant for chronic granulomatous disease, so the T cells may come from the graft donor. This specimen was PBMCs, mostly from graft donor cells, taken 180 days after TCRalphabeta/CD19-depleted stem cell transplant. The V call is TRBV29-1, the J call TRBJ2-3, with D perhaps TRBD2 (6 bases). CDR3 DNA: TGCAGCGTTGACCAACGCGGGACGGCAGATACGCAGTATTTT. Protein sequence: CSVDQRGTADTQYF.